Below, 18 T cell receptor beta chains from the same sample are listed, as sequenced in a study of blood T cells in healthy people across ages. Sample-barcoded 5' priming and a J-beta primer mix drove a second PCR of about 6 to 12 cycles. TCRdb called the 5' RACE reads again in MiXCR, with one record for every CDR3 protein. The sample has fewer than 1.5 million distinct CDR3 sequences, 42% seen once. Sequencing input: blood. These receptors were taken from a woman aged 18-35 years in good health.

The CDR3 here is CASSRRPLAGGPFGADTQYF. The CDR3 nucleotides read TGTGCCAGCAGCCGCAGACCACTAGCGGGAGGGCCCTTCGGGGCAGATACGCAGTATTTT. J is TRBJ2-3 and V is TRBV6-1, with 13 nucleotides matching TRBD2. V trimming: 6 bases; J trimming: 4 bases; junction bases outside the gene matches: 19. The germline gives CDR1 MNHNS, CDR2 SASEGT. This CDR3 is built from 20 residues.

There are a few counts of this clonotype. The chain couples TRBV28 to TRBJ2-5; maybe TRBD1 (5 bases). CDR1 MDHEN and CDR2 SYDVKM come from the germline V gene. V was shortened by 3 bases and J by 11 bases, with 16 bases between the two germline ends. The CDR3 totals 13 residues. CDR3 coding DNA: TGTGCCAGCAGTTTTTCAGACAGCTTACCGCAGTACTTC. This gives the protein CASSFSDSLPQYF.

This clonotype was detected a few times. The gene calls are TRBV5-1 and TRBJ2-4, with unresolved D. V lost 4 bases to trimming and J lost 15 bases, with 20 bases between them. Germline V gene data show CDR1 as SGHRS and CDR2 as YFSETQ. The CDR3 spans 13 residues. CDR3 bases: TGCGCCAGCAGCCCTGACCCAACGGACCCTCGGTACTTC. This gives the protein CASSPDPTDPRYF. Together with reference TRBV5-1 and TRBJ2-4, the CDR3 gives the full variable domain: KAGVTQTPRYLIKTRGQQVTLSCSPISGHRSVSWYQQTPGQGLQFLFEYFSETQRNKGNFPGRFSGRQFSNSRSEMNVSTLELGDSALYLCASSPDPTDPRYFGAGTRLSVL.

In this sample, this clonotype turned up a few times. The V gene is TRBV20-1, the J gene TRBJ1-5; no clear D. V lost 4 bases, J lost 4 bases, and 20 bases lay in between. Germline V gives CDR1 DFQATT, CDR2 SNEGSKA (reference sequence). The CDR3 has 16 amino acids. The CDR3 protein is CSATPGPGRDNQPQHF. The CDR3 DNA reads TGCAGTGCTACCCCGGGCCCAGGACGAGATAATCAGCCCCAGCATTTT.

On this clonotype itself: Relative to the germline gene, one junction end is altered; a read error may explain this. The genes are TRBV4-2 and TRBJ2-1, with 8 bases that match TRBD2. This CDR3 has 16 residues. Germline V lookup: CDR1 LGHNA, CDR2 YNFKEQ. The CDR3 loop reads CASGQDQLAADNEQFF. The CDR3, as DNA: TGTGCCAGCGGCCAAGATCAACTAGCGGCAGACAATGAGCAGTTCTTC.

This rearrangement joins TRBV27 to TRBJ2-3, with 12 bases fitting TRBD2. Germline CDR1 MNHEY, CDR2 SMNVEV (reference sequence). The junction had 11 bases not matched to a gene; V was cut back by 3 bases and J by 7 bases. CDR3 size: 17 residues. Here the CDR3 reads CASSFLAGGDSRYTQYF. For the CDR3, the DNA is TGTGCCAGCAGTTTTCTAGCGGGGGGGGACAGCCGTTATACGCAGTATTTT.

The chain couples TRBV3-1 to TRBJ2-1; D uncertain. The germline gives CDR1 LGHDT, CDR2 YNNKEL (reference sequence). The length of the CDR3 is 12 residues. The V end lost 4 bases, the J end lost 10 bases, and 11 bases lay between the germline ends. CDR3 amino acids: CASSPTEGEQFF. The CDR3, as DNA: TGTGCCAGCAGCCCGACGGAAGGGGAGCAGTTCTTC.

This chain uses TRBV6-6 with TRBJ2-5, with TRBD1 matching 11 bases. The DNA end is more similar to TRBJ2-7, so the J call may be wrong. This CDR3 is built from 17 residues. In germline, CDR1 is MNHNY, CDR2 SVGAGI (reference sequence). This CDR3 is CASSYSSRTGGNNEQYF. CDR3 bases: TGTGCCAGCAGTTACTCGAGTCGGACAGGGGGCAACAACGAGCAGTACTTC.

The V gene is TRBV12-3 or TRBV12-4, the J gene TRBJ2-7, with 13 bases fitting TRBD2. The CDR3 runs 15 residues. With V trimmed by 5 bases and J by 3 bases, 4 bases remained unmatched. DNA for the CDR3: TGTGCCAGCAGTAGGGGACTAGCGGGAATCTACGAGCAGTACTTC. This encodes CASSRGLAGIYEQYF.

The chain has TRBV2 and TRBJ2-7; perhaps TRBD1 as D (6 bases). V dropped 4 bases and J dropped 3 bases, with 10 bases sitting between them. In germline, CDR1 is SNHLY, CDR2 FYNNEI. This CDR3 spans 13 amino acids. The CDR3 DNA follows: TGTGCCAGCAGTGGAGGGACATTCTACGAGCAGTACTTC. This gives the protein CASSGGTFYEQYF.

This rearrangement joins TRBV12-3 or TRBV12-4 to TRBJ1-4; D might be TRBD1 (6 bases). V lost 2 bases, J lost 8 bases, and 12 bases lay in between. The CDR3 sequence is 14 residues long. This CDR3 is CASSLRQGREKLFF. The CDR3 nucleotides are TGTGCCAGCAGTTTACGGCAGGGGCGGGAAAAACTGTTTTTT.

This clonotype was picked up a small number of times. The chain joins TRBV7-2 to TRBJ1-5, with 8 nucleotides matching TRBD1. J gave up 1 base and V 5 bases, and 10 bases lay outside the gene matches. CDR1 SGHTA and CDR2 FQGNSA come from the germline V gene. The CDR3 consists of 17 residues. The CDR3: CASSGVGQGASNQPQHF. The CDR3 DNA is TGTGCCAGCAGCGGGGTTGGGCAGGGGGCGAGCAATCAGCCCCAGCATTTT.

A word on this clonotype: This may come from a read error, since a much larger clone is one base off. This chain connects TRBV12-3 or TRBV12-4 to TRBJ2-1; no clear D. This CDR3 is 11 amino acids long. The CDR3 DNA follows: TGTACCAGCAGTTTGAGTCGGGAGCAGTTCTTC. As protein: CTSSLSREQFF.

This chain joins TRBV6-4 and TRBJ2-4; 10 bases align to TRBD2. The better agreement between TRBJ2-7 and the DNA end casts doubt on the J call. The CDR3 is 17 amino acids. CDR1 and CDR2 from the germline V gene are MRHNA and SNTAGT. In DNA, the CDR3 is TGTGCCAGCAGTGATGGGCTAGCGGGGGAGGCCAGCTACGAGCAGTACTTC. Amino acid sequence: CASSDGLAGEASYEQYF.

This chain uses TRBV2 with TRBJ1-5, with TRBD1 matching over 8 bases. The CDR3 spans 14 residues. J was trimmed by 5 bases and V by 6 bases; bases with no gene match: 6. CDR1 is SNHLY, CDR2 FYNNEI, per germline. CDR3 coding DNA: TGTGCCAGCAGCGCCTCAGGGGGCTATCAGCCCCAGCATTTT. It specifies CASSASGGYQPQHF.

The chain uses TRBV6-5 and TRBJ1-2, with a possible D match to TRBD1 (5 bases). Trimming pared 5 bases from V and 1 base from J, leaving 8 bases between. The CDR3 has 13 amino acids. Germline values: CDR1 MNHEY, CDR2 SVGAGI. In nucleotides, the CDR3 is TGTGCCAGCAGTGACAGTGTTAACTATGGCTACACCTTC. Translation: CASSDSVNYGYTF.

This rearrangement joins TRBV27 to TRBJ2-2; the D is unclear. V was trimmed by 5 bases and J by 7 bases, leaving 20 bases between them. CDR1 and CDR2 from the germline V gene are MNHEY and SMNVEV (reference sequence). CDR3 length: 16 amino acids. CDR3 sequence reads: CASSPHRGVAHGELFF. Written as DNA, the CDR3 is TGTGCCAGCAGTCCCCATCGTGGGGTGGCCCACGGGGAGCTGTTTTTT.

This clonotype occurred a few times. The V call is TRBV30, the J call TRBJ1-4; D is unresolved. The CDR3 loop spans 11 amino acids. Trimming cost V 2 bases and J 3 bases, with 1 base left between them. Germline V gene lookup returns CDR1 GTSNPN and CDR2 SVGIG (reference sequence). CDR3 nucleotide sequence: TGTGCCTGGAGTCCTAATGAAAAACTGTTTTTT. It specifies CAWSPNEKLFF.